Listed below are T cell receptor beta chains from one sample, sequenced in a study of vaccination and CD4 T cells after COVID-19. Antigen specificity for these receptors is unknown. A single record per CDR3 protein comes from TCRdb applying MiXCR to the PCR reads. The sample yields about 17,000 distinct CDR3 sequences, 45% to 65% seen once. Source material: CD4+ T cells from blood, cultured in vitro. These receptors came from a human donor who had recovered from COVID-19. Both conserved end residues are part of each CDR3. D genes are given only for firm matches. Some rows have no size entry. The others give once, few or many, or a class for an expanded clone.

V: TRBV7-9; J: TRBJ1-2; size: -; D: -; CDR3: CASSPPGLGGYTF; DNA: TGTGCCAGCAGCCCTCCAGGGTTAGGCGGCTACACCTTC
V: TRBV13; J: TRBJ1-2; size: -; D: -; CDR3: CASSLREAYGYTF; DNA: TGTGCCAGCAGCTTAAGGGAGGCCTATGGCTACACCTTC
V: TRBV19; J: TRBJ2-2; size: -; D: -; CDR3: CASRAPGANTGELFF; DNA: TGTGCCAGTAGGGCCCCGGGAGCGAACACCGGGGAGCTGTTTTTT
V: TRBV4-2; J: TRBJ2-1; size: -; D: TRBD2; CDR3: CASSQDLAGGYNEQFF; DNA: TGTGCCAGCAGCCAAGACTTAGCGGGAGGTTACAATGAGCAGTTCTTC
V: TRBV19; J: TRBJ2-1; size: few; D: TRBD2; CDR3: CASSRGLAGEFYNEQFF; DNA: TGTGCCAGTAGTAGGGGACTAGCGGGAGAGTTCTACAATGAGCAGTTCTTC
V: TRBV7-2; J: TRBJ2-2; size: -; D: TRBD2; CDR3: CASSLDGRAGELFF; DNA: TGTGCCAGCAGCTTAGACGGGAGGGCCGGGGAGCTGTTTTTT
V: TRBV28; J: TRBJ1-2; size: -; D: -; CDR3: CASTSYHSVGYTF; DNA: TGTGCCAGCACTTCCTACCACTCGGTTGGCTACACCTTC
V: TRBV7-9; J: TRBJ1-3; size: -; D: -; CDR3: CASSSRGLGNTIYF; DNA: TGTGCCAGCAGCTCTCGGGGCCTTGGAAACACCATATACTTT
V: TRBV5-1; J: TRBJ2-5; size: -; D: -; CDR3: CASQREGGLETQYF; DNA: TGCGCCAGCCAGCGGGAAGGGGGCTTAGAGACCCAGTACTTC
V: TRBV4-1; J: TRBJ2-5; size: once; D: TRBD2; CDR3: CASRTHLAGNRQETQYF; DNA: TGCGCCAGCAGAACCCACCTAGCGGGAAACCGCCAAGAGACCCAGTACTTC
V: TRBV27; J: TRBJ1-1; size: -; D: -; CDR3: CASSPRGNLDTEAFF; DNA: TGTGCCAGCAGTCCTAGGGGTAACCTGGACACTGAAGCTTTCTTT
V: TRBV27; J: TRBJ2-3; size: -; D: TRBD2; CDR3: CASSLSPTEREGILDTQYF; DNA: TGTGCCAGCAGTTTATCCCCGACCGAGCGGGAGGGCATTCTGGATACGCAGTATTTT
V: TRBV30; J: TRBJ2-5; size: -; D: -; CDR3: CAWSESAQYF; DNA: TGTGCCTGGAGTGAATCGGCCCAGTACTTC
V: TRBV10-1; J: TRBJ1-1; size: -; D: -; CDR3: CASSEYRGGSEAFF; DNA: TGCGCCAGCAGTGAGTATCGGGGCGGGTCGGAAGCTTTCTTT
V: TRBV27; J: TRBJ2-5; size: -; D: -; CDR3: CASSFSYQETQYF; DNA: TGTGCCAGCAGTTTTTCGTACCAAGAGACCCAGTACTTC
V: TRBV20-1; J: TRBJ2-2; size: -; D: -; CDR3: CSAREGVRPGELFF; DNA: TGCAGTGCTAGAGAGGGAGTCCGGCCCGGGGAGCTGTTTTTT
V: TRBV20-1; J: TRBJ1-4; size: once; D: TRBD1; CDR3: CSARKLVRTGQNEKLFF; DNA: TGCAGTGCTAGAAAGTTAGTCAGGACAGGCCAAAATGAAAAACTGTTTTTT
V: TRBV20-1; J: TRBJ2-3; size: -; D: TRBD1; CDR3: CSARDGQGAFLTADTQYF; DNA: TGCAGTGCTAGAGACGGACAGGGGGCGTTTTTAACAGCAGATACGCAGTATTTT
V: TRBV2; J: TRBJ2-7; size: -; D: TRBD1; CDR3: CATSDRGNEQYF; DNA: TGTGCCACCTCGGACAGGGGCAACGAGCAGTACTTC
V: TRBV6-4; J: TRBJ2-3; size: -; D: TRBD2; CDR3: CASSERSGSGADTQYF; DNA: TGTGCCAGCAGTGAGCGGAGCGGGAGTGGTGCAGATACGCAGTATTTT
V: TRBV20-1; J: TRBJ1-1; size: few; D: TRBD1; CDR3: CSALTGWTEAFF; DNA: TGCAGTGCACTGACAGGGTGGACTGAAGCTTTCTTT
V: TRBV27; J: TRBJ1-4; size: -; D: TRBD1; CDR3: CASSYRGVNEKLFF; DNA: TGTGCCAGCAGTTACAGGGGGGTTAATGAAAAACTGTTTTTT
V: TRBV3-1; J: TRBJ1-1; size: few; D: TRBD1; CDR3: CASSQQGADTEAFF; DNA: TGTGCCAGCAGTCAACAGGGGGCAGACACTGAAGCTTTCTTT
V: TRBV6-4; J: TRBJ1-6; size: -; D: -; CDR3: CPEVARGPPNNSPLHF; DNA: TGTCCCGAGGTGGCCAGGGGTCCACCAAATAATTCACCCCTCCACTTT
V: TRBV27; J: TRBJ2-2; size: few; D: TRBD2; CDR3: CASSLKTSGAVGELFF; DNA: TGTGCCAGCAGTTTAAAGACTAGCGGGGCGGTCGGGGAGCTGTTTTTT
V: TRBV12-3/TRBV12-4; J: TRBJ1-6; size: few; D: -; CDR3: CASRLGSWYNSPLHF; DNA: TGTGCCAGCAGACTGGGCTCTTGGTATAATTCACCCCTCCACTTT
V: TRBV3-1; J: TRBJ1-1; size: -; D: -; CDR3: CASRFEGVNTEAFF; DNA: TGTGCCAGCAGATTCGAAGGGGTAAACACTGAAGCTTTCTTT
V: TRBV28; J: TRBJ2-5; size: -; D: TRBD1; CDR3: CASSFGGQGGVETQYF; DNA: TGTGCCAGCAGTTTTGGGGGACAGGGCGGGGTCGAGACCCAGTACTTC
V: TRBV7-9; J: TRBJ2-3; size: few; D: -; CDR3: CASSPDFSTDTQYF; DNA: TGTGCCAGCAGTCCTGACTTCAGCACAGATACGCAGTATTTT
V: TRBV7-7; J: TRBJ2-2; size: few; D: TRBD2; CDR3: CASSLGASGETGELFF; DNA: TGTGCCAGCAGCCTTGGGGCTAGCGGGGAGACCGGGGAGCTGTTTTTT
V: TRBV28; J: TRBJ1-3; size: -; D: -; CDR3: CASSLSGSGNTIYF; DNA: TGTGCCAGCAGTTTATCAGGGTCTGGAAACACCATATATTTT
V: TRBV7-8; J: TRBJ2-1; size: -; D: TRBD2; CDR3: CASSPREGAYNEQFF; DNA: TGTGCCAGCAGCCCTCGGGAGGGCGCCTACAATGAGCAGTTCTTC
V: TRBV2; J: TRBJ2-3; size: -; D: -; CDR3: CASIRASGSTDTQYF; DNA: TGTGCCAGCATTCGAGCCAGCGGGAGCACAGATACGCAGTATTTT
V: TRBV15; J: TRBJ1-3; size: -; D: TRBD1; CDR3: CATSRDRGLGNTIYF; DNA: TGTGCCACCAGCAGGGACAGGGGGCTGGGAAACACCATATATTTT
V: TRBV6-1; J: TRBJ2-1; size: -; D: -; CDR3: CASRLGGQGTYNEQFF; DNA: TGTGCCAGCAGACTTGGAGGGCAGGGCACCTACAATGAGCAGTTCTTC
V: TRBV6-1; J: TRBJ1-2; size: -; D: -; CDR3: CASSPRQDGGEGYTF; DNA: TGTGCCAGCAGTCCCCGACAGGATGGCGGAGAAGGCTACACCTTC
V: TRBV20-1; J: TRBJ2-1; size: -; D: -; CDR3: CSAVGNEQFF; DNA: TGCAGTGCTGTTGGGAATGAGCAGTTCTTC
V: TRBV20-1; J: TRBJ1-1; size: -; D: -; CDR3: CSAANTEAFF; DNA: TGCAGTGCAGCGAACACTGAAGCTTTCTTT
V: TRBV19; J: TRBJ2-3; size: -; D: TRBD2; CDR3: CASGILASGTDTQYF; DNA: TGTGCCAGTGGGATATTGGCTAGCGGGACAGATACGCAGTATTTT
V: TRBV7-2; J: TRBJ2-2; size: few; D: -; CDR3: CASSLTLATGELFF; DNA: TGTGCCAGCAGCTTGACCCTAGCGACCGGGGAGCTGTTTTTT
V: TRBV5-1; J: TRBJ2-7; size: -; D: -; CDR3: CASSLEGVGEQYF; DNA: TGCGCCAGCAGCTTGGAAGGGGTAGGCGAGCAGTACTTC
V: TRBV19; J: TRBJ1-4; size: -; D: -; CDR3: CASSTQGSNEKLFF; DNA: TGTGCCAGTAGCACACAGGGATCCAATGAAAAACTGTTTTTT
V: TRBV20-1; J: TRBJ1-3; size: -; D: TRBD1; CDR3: CSADRGGGGNTIYF; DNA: TGCAGTGCCGACAGGGGAGGTGGTGGAAACACCATATATTTT
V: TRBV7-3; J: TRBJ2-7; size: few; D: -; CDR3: CASSLGLTGEQYF; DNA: TGTGCCAGCAGCTTGGGTCTAACGGGCGAGCAGTACTTC
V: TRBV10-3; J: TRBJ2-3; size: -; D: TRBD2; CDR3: CAIEAGVEDTQYF; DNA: TGTGCCATCGAGGCGGGAGTGGAAGATACGCAGTATTTT
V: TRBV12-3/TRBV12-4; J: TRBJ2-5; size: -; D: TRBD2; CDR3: CASSLGTSGRQETQYF; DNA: TGTGCCAGCAGCTTGGGAACTAGCGGGAGACAAGAGACCCAGTACTTC
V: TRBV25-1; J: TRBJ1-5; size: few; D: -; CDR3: CASSWGNQPQHF; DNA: TGTGCCAGCAGTTGGGGGAATCAGCCCCAGCATTTT
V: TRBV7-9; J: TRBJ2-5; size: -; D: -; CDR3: CASSPIEETQYF; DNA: TGTGCCAGCAGCCCCATAGAAGAGACCCAGTACTTC
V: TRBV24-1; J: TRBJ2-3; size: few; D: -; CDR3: CATGSGADTQYF; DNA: TGTGCCACCGGTTCGGGGGCAGATACGCAGTATTTT
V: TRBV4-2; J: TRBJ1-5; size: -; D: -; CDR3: CASSQEQGGNQPQHF; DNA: TGTGCCAGCAGCCAAGAGCAGGGTGGCAATCAGCCCCAGCATTTT